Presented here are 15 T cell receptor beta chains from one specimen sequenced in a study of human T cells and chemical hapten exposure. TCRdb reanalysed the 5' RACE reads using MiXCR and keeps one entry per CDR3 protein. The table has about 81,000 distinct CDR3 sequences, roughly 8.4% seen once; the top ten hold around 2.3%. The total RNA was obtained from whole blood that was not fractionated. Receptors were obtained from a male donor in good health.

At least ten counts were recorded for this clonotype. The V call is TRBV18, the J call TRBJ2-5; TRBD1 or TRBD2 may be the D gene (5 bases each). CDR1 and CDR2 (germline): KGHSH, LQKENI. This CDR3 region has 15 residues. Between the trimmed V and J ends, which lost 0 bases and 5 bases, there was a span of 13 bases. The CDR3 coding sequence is TGTGCCAGCTCACCACCGGGGCGCGAGCGGGAGACCCAGTACTTC. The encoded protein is CASSPPGRERETQYF.

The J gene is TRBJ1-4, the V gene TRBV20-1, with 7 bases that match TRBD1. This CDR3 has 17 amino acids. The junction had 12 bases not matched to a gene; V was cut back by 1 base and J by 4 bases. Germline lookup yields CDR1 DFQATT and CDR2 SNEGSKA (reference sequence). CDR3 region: CSARGGYRGRFNEKLFF. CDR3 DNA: TGCAGTGCTAGAGGGGGGTATAGGGGGCGATTTAATGAAAAACTGTTTTTT.

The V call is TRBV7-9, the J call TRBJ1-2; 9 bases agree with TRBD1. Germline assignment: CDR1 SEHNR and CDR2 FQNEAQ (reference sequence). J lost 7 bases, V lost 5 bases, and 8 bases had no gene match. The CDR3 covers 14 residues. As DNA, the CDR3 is TGTGCCAGCAGCCCCCGGACAGGGGCGAGTGGCTACACCTTC. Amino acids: CASSPRTGASGYTF.

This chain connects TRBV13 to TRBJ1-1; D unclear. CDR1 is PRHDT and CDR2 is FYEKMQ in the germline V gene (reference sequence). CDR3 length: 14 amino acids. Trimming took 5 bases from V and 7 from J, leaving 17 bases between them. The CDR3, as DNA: TGTGCCAGCAGCGCAGAGAGACGCGACATTGAAGCTTTCTTT. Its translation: CASSAERRDIEAFF.

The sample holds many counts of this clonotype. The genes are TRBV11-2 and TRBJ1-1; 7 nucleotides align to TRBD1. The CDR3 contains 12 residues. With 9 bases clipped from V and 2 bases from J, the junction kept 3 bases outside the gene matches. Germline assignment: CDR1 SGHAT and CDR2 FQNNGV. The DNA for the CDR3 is TGTGCCAGTCGACAGGGAAACACTGAAGCTTTCTTT. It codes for CASRQGNTEAFF.

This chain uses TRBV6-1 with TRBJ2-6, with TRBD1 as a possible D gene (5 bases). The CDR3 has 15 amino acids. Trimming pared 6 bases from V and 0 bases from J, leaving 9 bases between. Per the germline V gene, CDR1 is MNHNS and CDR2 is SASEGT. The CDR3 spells CASRTVASGANVLTF. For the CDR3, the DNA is TGTGCCAGCAGGACAGTCGCCTCTGGGGCCAACGTCCTGACTTTC.

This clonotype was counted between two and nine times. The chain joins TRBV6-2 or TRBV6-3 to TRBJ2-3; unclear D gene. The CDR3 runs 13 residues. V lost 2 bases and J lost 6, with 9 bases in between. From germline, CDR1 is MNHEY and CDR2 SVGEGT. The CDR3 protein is CASSYRESDTQYF. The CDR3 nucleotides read TGTGCCAGCAGTTACAGAGAATCGGATACGCAGTATTTT.

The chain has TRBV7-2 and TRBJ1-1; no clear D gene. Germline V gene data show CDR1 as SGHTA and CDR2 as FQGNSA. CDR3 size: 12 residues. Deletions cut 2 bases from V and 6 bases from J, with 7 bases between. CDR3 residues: CASSLWAAEAFF. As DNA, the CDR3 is TGTGCCAGCAGCTTATGGGCAGCTGAAGCTTTCTTT.

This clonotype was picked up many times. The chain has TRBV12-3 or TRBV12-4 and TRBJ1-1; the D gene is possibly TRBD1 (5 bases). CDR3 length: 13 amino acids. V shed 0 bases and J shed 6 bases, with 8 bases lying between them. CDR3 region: CASSLARGAEAFF. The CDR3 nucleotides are TGTGCCAGCAGTTTAGCGCGGGGGGCTGAAGCTTTCTTT.

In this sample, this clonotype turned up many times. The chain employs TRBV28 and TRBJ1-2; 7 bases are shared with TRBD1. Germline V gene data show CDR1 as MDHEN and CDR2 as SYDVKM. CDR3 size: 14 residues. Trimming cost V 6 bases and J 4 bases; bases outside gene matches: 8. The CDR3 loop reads CASSTTGAVYGYTF. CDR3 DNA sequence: TGTGCCAGCAGCACCACAGGGGCCGTCTATGGCTACACCTTC.

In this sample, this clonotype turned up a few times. The CDR3 is CSARRGLNLYNEQFF. For the CDR3, the DNA is TGCAGTGCTAGGAGGGGACTCAACCTCTACAATGAGCAGTTCTTC. The chain carries TRBV20-1 and TRBJ2-1; a possible D gene is TRBD2 (6 bases). In germline, CDR1 is DFQATT, CDR2 SNEGSKA (reference sequence). The ends were cut back, 3 bases at V and 3 bases at J, with 15 bases in the middle. This CDR3 spans 15 amino acids.

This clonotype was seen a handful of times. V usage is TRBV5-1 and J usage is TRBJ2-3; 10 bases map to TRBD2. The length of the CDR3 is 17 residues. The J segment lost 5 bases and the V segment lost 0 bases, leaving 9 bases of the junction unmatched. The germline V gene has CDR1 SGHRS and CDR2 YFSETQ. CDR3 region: CASSLESGGAKGDTQYF. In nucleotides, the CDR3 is TGCGCCAGCAGCTTGGAGAGCGGGGGGGCAAAGGGAGATACGCAGTATTTT.

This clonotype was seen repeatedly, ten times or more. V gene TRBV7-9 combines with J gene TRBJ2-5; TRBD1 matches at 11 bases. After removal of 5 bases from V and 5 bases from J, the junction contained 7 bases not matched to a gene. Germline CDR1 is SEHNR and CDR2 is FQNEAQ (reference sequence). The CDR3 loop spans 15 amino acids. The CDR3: CASSKGQGDFETQYF. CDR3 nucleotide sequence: TGTGCCAGCAGCAAGGGACAGGGGGACTTCGAGACCCAGTACTTC.

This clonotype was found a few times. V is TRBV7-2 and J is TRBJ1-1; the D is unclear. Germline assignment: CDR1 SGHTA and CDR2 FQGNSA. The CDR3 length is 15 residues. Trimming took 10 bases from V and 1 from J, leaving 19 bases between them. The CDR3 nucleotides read TGTGCCACTAATCCCCAATGGGCGGCGAACACTGAAGCTTTCTTT. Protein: CATNPQWAANTEAFF.

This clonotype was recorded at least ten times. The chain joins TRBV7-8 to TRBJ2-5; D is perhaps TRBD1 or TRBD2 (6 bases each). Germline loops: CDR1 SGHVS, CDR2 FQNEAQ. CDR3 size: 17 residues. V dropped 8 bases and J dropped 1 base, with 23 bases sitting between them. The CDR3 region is CASRTRGLGPVQETQYF. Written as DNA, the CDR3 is TGTGCCAGCCGGACTCGGGGGCTGGGGCCGGTCCAAGAGACCCAGTACTTC.